Below are 32 T cell receptor beta chains sequenced from a single sample in a study of cytomegalovirus exposure and HLA in healthy donors. Amplification used 60 Vbeta primers and 13 Jbeta primers. Here immunoSEQ multiplex PCR was the method, and the copy in TCRdb shows in-frame clones only, minus some. The sample records 160,000 or so clones, 60% to 85% being singletons. Source material: PBMCs. These receptors came from a man aged 50 or older in good health and CMV-seropositive.

This chain connects TRBV6-1 to TRBJ2-1; weak D call: TRBD1 (5 bases). CDR1 and CDR2 from the germline V gene are MNHNS and SASEGT. Deletions cut 4 bases from V and 4 bases from J, with 11 bases between. The CDR3 has 14 amino acids. CDR3 coding DNA: TGTGCCAGCAGTGCTACACAGGCGTACAATGAGCAGTTCTTC. Translated: CASSATQAYNEQFF.

This clone was seen a few times. The chain links TRBV4-1 to TRBJ2-5; 10 bases are shared with TRBD1. Germline CDR1 and CDR2: MGHRA and YSYEKL. J was trimmed by 1 base and V by 4 bases; bases with no gene match: 9. The CDR3 consists of 17 residues. DNA of the CDR3: TGCGCCAGCAGCCGGGACAGACAGGGGGCGGTCCAAGAGACCCAGTACTTC. Protein: CASSRDRQGAVQETQYF.

Remarks on this clone: The same CDR3 arises from other DNA sequences in this sample as well. The V call is TRBV5-6, the J call TRBJ1-2, with D possibly matching TRBD1 (6 bases). From germline, CDR1 is SGHDT and CDR2 YYEEEE. The CDR3 sequence is 14 residues long. The V end lost 1 base, the J end lost 2 bases, and 9 bases lay between the germline ends. CDR3 sequence (DNA): TGTGCCAGCAGCTTGTCAGGGGAAAACTATGGCTACACCTTC. It encodes CASSLSGENYGYTF.

The chain carries TRBV4-1 and TRBJ2-2; TRBD1 matches at 8 bases. Germline CDR1 MGHRA, CDR2 YSYEKL. The CDR3 extends over 15 amino acids. J was trimmed by 5 bases and V by 3 bases; bases with no gene match: 5. CDR3 loop: CASSQRGQVTGELFF. For the CDR3, the DNA is TGCGCCAGCAGCCAGAGGGGACAGGTGACCGGGGAGCTGTTTTTT.

The rearrangement joins TRBV11-2 to TRBJ2-7; the D gene is possibly TRBD1 (5 bases). This CDR3 has 14 residues. CDR1 is SGHAT and CDR2 is FQNNGV in the germline V gene. V was trimmed by 5 bases and J by 12 bases, leaving 23 bases between them. DNA for the CDR3: TGTGCCAGCAGCAACAGCCCCGACGGTAGGGGCAGGTACTTC. Protein: CASSNSPDGRGRYF.

This clone has a handful of counts. The chain carries TRBV28 and TRBJ1-2, with D possibly TRBD1 on 6 matching bases. The germline V gene has CDR1 MDHEN and CDR2 SYDVKM. This CDR3 is built from 13 residues. Trimming took off 7 bases at V and 2 bases at J, with 11 bases between the two ends. CDR3 loop: CASNLDRNYGYTF. The CDR3 DNA follows: TGTGCCAGCAACCTTGACAGGAACTATGGCTACACCTTC.

The chain has TRBV5-1 and TRBJ2-5; TRBD2 agrees at 9 bases. CDR1 and CDR2 (germline): SGHRS, YFSETQ. V lost 2 bases, J lost 6 bases, and 8 bases stayed unmatched. The CDR3 length is 15 residues. In DNA, the CDR3 is TGCGCCAGCAGCTTAACGGAGCGGGGGGTTAAGACCCAGTACTTC. Residues: CASSLTERGVKTQYF.

This rearrangement joins TRBV5-1 to TRBJ2-7; TRBD1 matches at 9 bases. V shed 1 base and J 3 bases; nucleotides not matched to a gene: 11. This CDR3 is built from 17 residues. The V gene's germline CDR1 is SGHRS and CDR2 YFSETQ. The CDR3 nucleotides read TGCGCCAGCAGCTTGACTTCCACCGGGACAGGGATCTACGAGCAGTACTTC. Amino acid sequence: CASSLTSTGTGIYEQYF. Using reference TRBV5-1 and TRBJ2-7 for the parts outside the CDR3, the full variable domain is KAGVTQTPRYLIKTRGQQVTLSCSPISGHRSVSWYQQTPGQGLQFLFEYFSETQRNKGNFPGRFSGRQFSNSRSEMNVSTLELGDSALYLCASSLTSTGTGIYEQYFGPGTRLTVT.

The chain employs TRBV7-8 and TRBJ2-7; possibly TRBD1 for D (6 bases). V was cut by 4 bases and J by 6 bases, with 22 bases left in between. This CDR3 comprises 16 residues. The V gene's germline CDR1 is SGHVS and CDR2 FQNEAQ. Written as DNA, the CDR3 is TGTGCCAGCAGCTACCCACGGTTAACAGGGCTTTCCGAGCAGTACTTC. Translation: CASSYPRLTGLSEQYF.

The chain links TRBV6-1 to TRBJ1-2, with 8 bases aligning to TRBD1. In germline, CDR1 is MNHNS, CDR2 SASEGT. The J segment lost 4 bases and the V segment lost 8 bases, leaving 6 bases of the junction unmatched. The CDR3 is 13 amino acids. The CDR3 protein is CASGTGESYGYTF. CDR3 DNA sequence: TGTGCCAGCGGGACAGGCGAATCCTATGGCTACACCTTC.

The rearrangement uses TRBV11-2 and TRBJ2-7; a weak D match, TRBD1 (6 bases). Germline lookup yields CDR1 SGHAT and CDR2 FQNNGV. The CDR3 is 15 amino acids. V was trimmed by 5 bases and J by 2 bases, leaving 16 bases between them. In nucleotides, the CDR3 is TGTGCCAGCAGCCCACTAACAGGGAATACCTACGAGCAGTACTTC. Residues: CASSPLTGNTYEQYF.

The chain carries TRBV11-1 and TRBJ1-2; tentative D call: TRBD1 (6 bases). This CDR3 spans 15 amino acids. CDR1 is SGHAT, CDR2 FQDESV, per germline (reference sequence). V shed 3 bases and J shed 3 bases, with 14 bases lying between them. CDR3: CASSLAQGRDYGYTF. The CDR3 coding sequence is TGTGCCAGCAGCTTGGCACAGGGAAGGGACTATGGCTACACCTTC.

This chain links TRBV6-5 with TRBJ1-2; 10 positions match TRBD1. The CDR3 is 15 residues long. From germline, CDR1 is MNHEY and CDR2 SVGAGI. Unmatched junction bases numbered 5, after V lost 4 bases and J lost 3 bases. The CDR3 here is CASSSAGTGDYGYTF. The CDR3, as DNA: TGTGCCAGCAGTTCGGCCGGGACAGGGGACTATGGCTACACCTTC.

This chain connects TRBV9 to TRBJ2-5, with D perhaps matching TRBD2 (7 bases). This CDR3 contains 15 residues. Per germline, CDR1 SGDLS and CDR2 YYNGEE. Deletions cut 0 bases from V and 5 bases from J, with 14 bases between. Here the CDR3 DNA reads TGTGCCAGCAGCGTAGTAGGGGGGGCTTGGGAGACCCAGTACTTC. Translating gives CASSVVGGAWETQYF. Drawing the rest from reference TRBV9 and TRBJ2-5, the complete variable domain is DSGVTQTPKHLITATGQRVTLRCSPRSGDLSVYWYQQSLDQGLQFLIQYYNGEERAKGNILERFSAQQFPDLHSELNLSSLELGDSALYFCASSVVGGAWETQYFGPGTRLLVL.

This clone was counted only a few times. V and J are TRBV19 and TRBJ2-3; no reliable D call. The CDR3 has 15 amino acids. The V gene lost 1 base and the J gene lost 5 bases, with 13 bases spanning the gap. Germline CDR1 reads LNHDA; CDR2 reads SQIVND (reference sequence). The CDR3 sequence is CASSIVVPSRDTQYF. DNA for the CDR3: TGTGCCAGTAGTATAGTAGTTCCCTCTAGAGATACGCAGTATTTT.

This clone was detected once. The chain has TRBV7-9 and TRBJ2-1, with 9 bases aligning to TRBD2. V dropped 7 bases and J dropped 8; count of bases not matched to a gene: 9. The CDR3 contains 14 residues. Germline CDR1 SEHNR, CDR2 FQNEAQ (reference sequence). CDR3 loop: CASTLAGGLHEQFF. CDR3 bases: TGTGCCAGCACCCTGGCGGGGGGGCTGCATGAGCAGTTCTTC.

The J gene is TRBJ1-1, the V gene TRBV6-1; TRBD1 matches at 7 bases. Germline V lookup: CDR1 MNHNS, CDR2 SASEGT. CDR3 length: 14 amino acids. The V gene end was trimmed by 7 bases and the J gene end by 4 bases; junction bases not matched to a gene: 9. CDR3 sequence (DNA): TGTGCCAGCATGAAGGGGGCGCCCAGCACTGAAGCTTTCTTT. Translated: CASMKGAPSTEAFF.

This clone came up once. The CDR3 reads CASNGTPNPYEQYF. The CDR3 DNA reads as TGTGCCAGCAACGGGACTCCTAACCCCTACGAGCAGTACTTC. The chain recombines TRBV27 with TRBJ2-7, with TRBD2 as a possible D gene (6 bases). The CDR3 is made up of 14 amino acids. Trimming took 7 bases from V and 2 from J, leaving 15 bases between them. Per the germline V gene, CDR1 is MNHEY and CDR2 is SMNVEV (reference sequence).

J is TRBJ1-3 and V is TRBV9; no clear D gene. The germline V gene has CDR1 SGDLS and CDR2 YYNGEE. The CDR3 extends over 15 amino acids. The germline V and J ends were trimmed by 4 bases and 4 bases, with 15 bases remaining between them. CDR3 loop: CASSPMGLGGNTIYF. DNA of the CDR3: TGTGCCAGCAGCCCCATGGGCCTTGGAGGAAACACCATATATTTT.

The chain joins TRBV6-5 to TRBJ1-1; TRBD1 matches 7 bases. J lost 4 bases, V lost 0 bases, and 8 bases had no gene match. The germline V gene encodes CDR1 MNHEY and CDR2 SVGAGI. The CDR3 extends over 16 amino acids. CDR3 loop: CASSYSKGAGGTEAFF. The CDR3 DNA sequence: TGTGCCAGCAGTTACTCGAAGGGGGCGGGGGGCACTGAAGCTTTCTTT.

In its sample, this clone was seen a few times. V is TRBV27 and J is TRBJ2-1, with D maybe TRBD2 (6 bases). V lost 3 bases to trimming and J lost 14 bases, with 17 bases between them. This CDR3 spans 13 amino acids. Germline V gene lookup returns CDR1 MNHEY and CDR2 SMNVEV (reference sequence). CDR3 sequence: CASSFTVRGGKFF. The DNA of the CDR3 is TGTGCCAGCAGTTTCACCGTGCGGGGTGGGAAGTTCTTC.

The chain uses TRBV4-3 and TRBJ2-2; 10 bases are shared with TRBD2. Germline lookup yields CDR1 LGHNA and CDR2 YSLEER. V shed 5 bases and J 0 bases; nucleotides not matched to a gene: 0. The CDR3 totals 15 residues. The CDR3 loop is CASSGLAANTGELFF. The DNA for the CDR3 is TGCGCCAGCAGCGGACTAGCGGCGAACACCGGGGAGCTGTTTTTT.

The chain employs TRBV7-9 and TRBJ2-7; perhaps TRBD1 as D (6 bases). Germline CDR1 SEHNR, CDR2 FQNEAQ (reference sequence). The length of the CDR3 is 14 residues. V lost 5 bases to trimming and J lost 7 bases, with 18 bases between them. The CDR3 protein is CASSRDTIRREQYF. The DNA of the CDR3 is TGTGCCAGCAGCAGGGACACCATACGGCGGGAGCAGTACTTC.

The V gene is TRBV5-6, the J gene TRBJ2-5; D not certain. The germline gives CDR1 SGHDT, CDR2 YYEEEE. The V end lost 2 bases, the J end lost 5 bases, and 10 bases lay between the germline ends. The CDR3 length is 13 residues. The CDR3 here is CASSFEAVETQYF. The CDR3 DNA reads TGTGCCAGCAGCTTTGAGGCAGTGGAGACCCAGTACTTC.

The gene calls are TRBV9 and TRBJ1-3, with a possible D match to TRBD1 (5 bases). With 3 bases removed from V and 0 bases from J, the gap between germline ends came to 10 bases. This CDR3 spans 15 amino acids. Germline CDR1 reads SGDLS; CDR2 reads YYNGEE. CDR3 sequence (DNA): TGTGCCAGCAGCGGCGGGACGGCCTCTGGAAACACCATATATTTT. The encoded protein is CASSGGTASGNTIYF. The full variable domain, completed using reference TRBV9 and TRBJ1-3, is DSGVTQTPKHLITATGQRVTLRCSPRSGDLSVYWYQQSLDQGLQFLIQYYNGEERAKGNILERFSAQQFPDLHSELNLSSLELGDSALYFCASSGGTASGNTIYFGEGSWLTVV.

The chain employs TRBV29-1 and TRBJ1-1, with 8 bases that match TRBD1. V gave up 4 bases and J gave up 1 base; unmatched junction bases: 5. CDR3 size: 14 residues. Looked up from germline, CDR1 is SQVTM and CDR2 is ANQGSEA. The CDR3 reads CSVVQGASNTEAFF. CDR3 sequence (DNA): TGCAGCGTTGTCCAGGGGGCCTCGAACACTGAAGCTTTCTTT.

The chain recombines TRBV11-1 with TRBJ2-2, with D possibly matching TRBD2 (6 bases). Trimming took 6 bases from V and 6 from J, leaving 17 bases between them. CDR1 and CDR2 (germline): SGHAT, FQDESV (reference sequence). The CDR3 extends over 15 amino acids. The CDR3 DNA sequence: TGTGCCAGCAGGCTCCGGGAGCTAGTCCCCGGGGAGCTGTTTTTT. Its translation: CASRLRELVPGELFF. The whole variable domain, filled in from reference TRBV11-1 and TRBJ2-2, reads EAEVAQSPRYKITEKSQAVAFWCDPISGHATLYWYRQILGQGPELLVQFQDESVVDDSQLPKDRFSAERLKGVDSTLKIQPAELGDSAMYLCASRLRELVPGELFFGEGSRLTVL.

The table lists this clone with a few counts. The rearrangement joins TRBV10-3 to TRBJ1-1, with 8 bases identical to TRBD1. Looked up from germline, CDR1 is ENHRY and CDR2 is SYGVKD. The CDR3 runs to 16 residues. V lost 0 bases and J lost 6; bases outside the gene matches: 9. CDR3 bases: TGTGCCATCAGTGAGTCGGTTCCGGCAGGGGGCTCTGAAGCTTTCTTT. Its protein is CAISESVPAGGSEAFF.

The chain couples TRBV4-3 to TRBJ2-2; D uncertain. V was trimmed by 6 bases and J by 1 base, leaving 6 bases between them. The CDR3 is made up of 13 amino acids. Germline loops: CDR1 LGHNA, CDR2 YSLEER. The chain's CDR3 is CASRLVNTGELFF. DNA of the CDR3: TGCGCCAGCAGACTTGTGAACACCGGGGAGCTGTTTTTT.

V is TRBV9 and J is TRBJ2-7, with TRBD1 matching 7 bases. V was clipped by 4 bases and J by 4 bases; unmatched bases: 8. Germline CDR1 SGDLS, CDR2 YYNGEE. The CDR3 sequence is 14 residues long. The CDR3 region is CASSPWQTGYEQYF. CDR3 in DNA: TGTGCCAGCAGCCCTTGGCAGACAGGGTACGAGCAGTACTTC. Together with reference TRBV9 and TRBJ2-7, the CDR3 gives the full variable domain: DSGVTQTPKHLITATGQRVTLRCSPRSGDLSVYWYQQSLDQGLQFLIQYYNGEERAKGNILERFSAQQFPDLHSELNLSSLELGDSALYFCASSPWQTGYEQYFGPGTRLTVT.

Only a few counts were recorded for this clone. The chain combines TRBV19 with TRBJ2-5; 8 bases align to TRBD2. The CDR3 extends over 16 amino acids. After removal of 7 bases from V and 1 base from J, the junction contained 11 bases not matched to a gene. Germline lookup yields CDR1 LNHDA and CDR2 SQIVND (reference sequence). CDR3 nucleotides: TGTGCCAGTATCACTCCGGGGGGGGCCGGCCAAGAGACCCAGTACTTC. Residues: CASITPGGAGQETQYF.

V usage is TRBV10-1 and J usage is TRBJ2-7; D possibly corresponds to TRBD2 (5 bases). Trimming removed 5 bases from V and 1 base from J, with 6 bases in between. This CDR3 comprises 12 residues. Germline CDR1 WNHNN, CDR2 SYGVQD (reference sequence). This CDR3 reads CASSRGSYEQYF. CDR3 DNA sequence: TGCGCCAGCAGTCGGGGTTCCTACGAGCAGTACTTC.